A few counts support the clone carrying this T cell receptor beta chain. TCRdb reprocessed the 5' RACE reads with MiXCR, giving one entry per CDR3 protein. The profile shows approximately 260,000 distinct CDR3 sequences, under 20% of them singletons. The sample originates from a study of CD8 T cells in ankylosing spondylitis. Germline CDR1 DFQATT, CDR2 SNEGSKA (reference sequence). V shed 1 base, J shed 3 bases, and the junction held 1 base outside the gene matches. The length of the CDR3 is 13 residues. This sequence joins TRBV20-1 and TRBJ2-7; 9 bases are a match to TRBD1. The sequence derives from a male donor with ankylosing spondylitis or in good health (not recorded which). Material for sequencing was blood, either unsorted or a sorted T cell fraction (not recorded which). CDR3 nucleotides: TGCAGTGCTAGAGGGGACAGGGACTACGAGCAGTACTTC. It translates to CSARGDRDYEQYF.